This entry lists 11 T cell receptor beta chains sequenced from one sample in a study of blood T cells in healthy people across ages. Primed by a sample-barcoded 5' primer and a J-beta primer mix, a second PCR proceeded for 7 to 11 cycles. TCRdb redid the calling of the 5' RACE reads with MiXCR, one entry per CDR3 protein. This repertoire shows some 1,800,000 distinct CDR3 sequences, more than 35% found once; its top ten account for around 23%. Sequenced sample: blood. The source is a human donor in good health.

The genes are TRBV7-8 and TRBJ2-1; 9 bases map to TRBD2. After removal of 7 bases from V and 1 base from J, the junction contained 14 bases not matched to a gene. The CDR3 length is 18 residues. In germline, CDR1 is SGHVS, CDR2 FQNEAQ. The CDR3 coding sequence is TGTGCCAGCACCCGAACCTTTCCTAGCGGGGAGTCCTACAATGAGCAGTTCTTC. This encodes CASTRTFPSGESYNEQFF.

The chain combines TRBV28 with TRBJ2-5; D is uncertain. Between the trimmed V and J ends, which lost 6 bases and 9 bases, there was a span of 23 bases. CDR3 size: 15 residues. Looked up from germline, CDR1 is MDHEN and CDR2 is SYDVKM. The CDR3 DNA sequence: TGTGCCAGCAGCCGGCCGGTGGGGAACGAGTCCCCCCAGTACTTC. Protein: CASSRPVGNESPQYF.

This chain's CDR3 is CASSPRVRDEQFF. The CDR3 bases are TGTGCCAGCTCACCACGGGTACGGGATGAGCAGTTCTTC. This chain uses TRBV18 with TRBJ2-1; D uncertain. The CDR3 covers 13 residues. Germline CDR1 is KGHSH and CDR2 is LQKENI. Trimming pared 1 base from V and 8 bases from J, leaving 9 bases between.

Here the CDR3 DNA reads TGTGCCAGCAGCAAAACGGGGGGTCTCCAGTACGAGCAGTACTTC. It translates to CASSKTGGLQYEQYF. The chain joins TRBV6-2 or TRBV6-3 to TRBJ2-7; TRBD2 aligns across 7 bases. V was pared by 6 bases and J by 4 bases, with 12 bases of the junction left unmatched. CDR1 is MNHEY, CDR2 SVGEGT, per germline. The CDR3 has 15 residues.

The chain recombines TRBV2 with TRBJ1-5, with D unresolved. The end of the DNA aligns better with TRBJ2-3, so the J call may be wrong. Germline V gives CDR1 SNHLY, CDR2 FYNNEI. The CDR3 has 12 residues. DNA of the CDR3: TGTGCCAGCAGTGGGTTGGTGAGTACGCAGTATTTT. Its translation: CASSGLVSTQYF.

The CDR3: CASSSGVAGTEAFF. The CDR3 bases are TGTGCCAGCAGTTCAGGGGTTGCGGGCACTGAAGCTTTCTTT. The rearrangement joins TRBV6-2 or TRBV6-3 to TRBJ1-1; D perhaps matches TRBD1 (6 bases). The V and J ends lost 4 bases and 4 bases respectively, with 13 bases between them. The V gene's germline CDR1 is MNHEY and CDR2 SVGEGT. The CDR3 runs 14 residues.

The chain joins TRBV4-2 to TRBJ2-3; no reliable D call. From germline, CDR1 is LGHNA and CDR2 YNFKEQ. This CDR3 spans 17 amino acids. V dropped 0 bases and J dropped 0 bases, with 13 bases sitting between them. In DNA form, the CDR3 reads TGTGCCAGCAGCCAAGATCGGACCCGTGCTAGCACAGATACGCAGTATTTT. Its protein is CASSQDRTRASTDTQYF.

The chain links TRBV24-1 to TRBJ2-3; D call uncertain. V was clipped by 2 bases and J by 7 bases, with 9 bases between them. This CDR3 is 13 amino acids long. Germline loops: CDR1 KGHDR, CDR2 SFDVKD. CDR3 amino acids: CATSDSWRHTQYF. The DNA of the CDR3 is TGTGCCACCAGTGATTCTTGGCGGCATACGCAGTATTTT.

This clonotype has a handful of counts. The chain joins TRBV20-1 to TRBJ1-2, with 9 bases lining up with TRBD1. J lost 1 base, V lost 1 base, and 1 base had no gene match. Germline V gene lookup returns CDR1 DFQATT and CDR2 SNEGSKA (reference sequence). The length of the CDR3 is 14 residues. In DNA form, the CDR3 reads TGCAGTGCTAGAGGACAGGGGGGTAACTATGGCTACACCTTC. It specifies CSARGQGGNYGYTF.

This chain links TRBV5-6 with TRBJ1-6, with 11 bases aligning to TRBD1. Trimming at V came to 3 bases and at J to 9 bases, leaving 8 bases not matched to a gene. The CDR3 has 16 residues. Germline CDR1 reads SGHDT; CDR2 reads YYEEEE. CDR3 loop: CASSWGTGTGGSPLHF. In DNA form, the CDR3 reads TGTGCCAGCAGCTGGGGAACCGGGACAGGGGGTTCACCCCTCCACTTT.

This clonotype has more than one count but fewer than ten. The CDR3 region is CATSRPGQFRNYGYTF. CDR3 sequence (DNA): TGTGCCACCAGCAGACCAGGACAGTTCCGTAACTATGGCTACACCTTC. The chain joins TRBV15 to TRBJ1-2, with D possibly TRBD1 on 6 matching bases. The CDR3 has 16 residues. Germline assignment: CDR1 LNHNV and CDR2 YYDKDF (reference sequence). V lost 2 bases to trimming and J lost 1 base, with 14 bases between them. Full variable domain (remainder filled in from reference TRBV15 and TRBJ1-2): DAMVIQNPRYQVTQFGKPVTLSCSQTLNHNVMYWYQQKSSQAPKLLFHYYDKDFNNEADTPDNFQSRRPNTSFCFLDIRSPGLGDTAMYLCATSRPGQFRNYGYTFGSGTRLTVV.